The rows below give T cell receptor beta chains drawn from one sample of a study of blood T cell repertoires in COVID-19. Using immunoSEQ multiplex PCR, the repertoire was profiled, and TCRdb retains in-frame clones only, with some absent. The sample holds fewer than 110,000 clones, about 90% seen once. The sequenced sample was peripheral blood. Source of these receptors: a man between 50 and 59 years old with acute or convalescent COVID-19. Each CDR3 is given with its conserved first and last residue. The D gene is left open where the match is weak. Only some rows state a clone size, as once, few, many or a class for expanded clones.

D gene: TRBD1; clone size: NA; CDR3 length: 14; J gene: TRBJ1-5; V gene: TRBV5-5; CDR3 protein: CASSRDRINQPQHF; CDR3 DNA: TGTGCCAGCAGCCGGGACAGAATAAATCAGCCCCAGCATTTT
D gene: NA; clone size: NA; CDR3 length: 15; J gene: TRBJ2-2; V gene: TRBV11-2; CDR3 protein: CASSLDWSFAGELFF; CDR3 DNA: TGTGCCAGCAGCTTAGATTGGAGCTTCGCCGGGGAGCTGTTTTTT
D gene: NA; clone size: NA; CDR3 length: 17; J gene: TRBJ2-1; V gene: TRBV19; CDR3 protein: CASSTPGQGSSYNEQFF; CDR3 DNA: TGTGCCAGTAGTACCCCGGGACAAGGGAGCTCCTACAATGAGCAGTTCTTC
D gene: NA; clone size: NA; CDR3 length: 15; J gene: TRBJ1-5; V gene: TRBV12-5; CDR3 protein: CASGPGSTDGQPQHF; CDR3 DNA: TGTGCTAGTGGCCCCGGGTCTACCGACGGGCAGCCCCAGCATTTT
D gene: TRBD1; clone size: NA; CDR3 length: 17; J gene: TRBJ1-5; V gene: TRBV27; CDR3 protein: CASRPRQGLGGDQPQHF; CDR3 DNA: TGTGCCAGCAGACCTCGACAGGGTCTCGGGGGGGATCAGCCCCAGCATTTT
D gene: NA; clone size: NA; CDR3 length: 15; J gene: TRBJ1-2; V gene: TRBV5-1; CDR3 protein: CASSLSLDTNYGYTF; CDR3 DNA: TGCGCCAGCAGCTTGAGTCTGGACACCAACTATGGCTACACCTTC
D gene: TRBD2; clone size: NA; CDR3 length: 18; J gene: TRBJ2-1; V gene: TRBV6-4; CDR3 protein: CASSLESRGASSYNEQFF; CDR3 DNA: TGTGCCAGCAGTCTCGAGTCGCGGGGGGCGAGCTCCTACAATGAGCAGTTCTTC
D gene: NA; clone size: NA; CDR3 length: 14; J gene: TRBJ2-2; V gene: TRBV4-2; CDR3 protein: CASSHLGTTGELFF; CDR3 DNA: TGTGCCAGCAGCCACCTCGGGACTACCGGGGAGCTGTTTTTT
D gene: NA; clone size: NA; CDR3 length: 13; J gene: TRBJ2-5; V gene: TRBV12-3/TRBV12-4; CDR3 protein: CASSFTQGETQYF; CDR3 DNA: TGTGCCAGCAGTTTTACGCAGGGCGAGACCCAGTACTTC
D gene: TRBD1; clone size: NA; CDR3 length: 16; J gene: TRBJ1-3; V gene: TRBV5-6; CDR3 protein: CASSLLGQGSGNTIYF; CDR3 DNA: TGTGCCAGCAGCTTGCTGGGACAGGGTTCTGGAAACACCATATATTTT
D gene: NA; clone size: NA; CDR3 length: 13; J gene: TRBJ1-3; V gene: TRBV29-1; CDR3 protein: CSVVSLTGNTIYF; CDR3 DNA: TGCAGCGTTGTGTCGTTAACTGGAAACACCATATATTTT
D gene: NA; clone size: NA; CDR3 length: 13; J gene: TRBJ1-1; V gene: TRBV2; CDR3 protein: CASSTGSGTEAFF; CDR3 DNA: TGTGCCAGCAGTACAGGGTCGGGCACTGAAGCTTTCTTT
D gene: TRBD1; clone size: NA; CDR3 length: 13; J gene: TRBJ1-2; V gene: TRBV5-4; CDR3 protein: CASSLQTGGGYTF; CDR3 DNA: TGTGCCAGCAGCTTGCAGACAGGGGGTGGCTACACCTTC
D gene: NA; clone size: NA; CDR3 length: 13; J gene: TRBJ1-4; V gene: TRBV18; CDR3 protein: CASSPRTNEKLFF; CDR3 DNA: TGTGCCAGCTCACCAAGGACAAACGAAAAACTGTTTTTT
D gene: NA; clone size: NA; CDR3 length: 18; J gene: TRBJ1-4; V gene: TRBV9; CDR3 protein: CASSVGGANRATNEKLFF; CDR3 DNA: TGTGCCAGCAGCGTAGGAGGGGCTAACAGGGCCACTAATGAAAAACTGTTTTTT
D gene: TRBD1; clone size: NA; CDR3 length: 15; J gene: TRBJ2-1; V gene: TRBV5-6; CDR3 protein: CASSSVGQSYNEQFF; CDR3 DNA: TGTGCCAGCAGCTCGGTGGGACAGTCGTACAATGAGCAGTTCTTC
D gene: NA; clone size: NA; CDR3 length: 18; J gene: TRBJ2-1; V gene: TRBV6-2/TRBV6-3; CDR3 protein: CASSYSGTQRASYNEQFF; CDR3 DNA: TGTGCCAGCAGTTACTCGGGTACCCAGCGGGCTTCCTACAATGAGCAGTTCTTC
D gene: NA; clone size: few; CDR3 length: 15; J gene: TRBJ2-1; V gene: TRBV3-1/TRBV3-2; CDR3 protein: CASSQTVPSYNEQFF; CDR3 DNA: TGTGCCAGCAGCCAAACAGTTCCCTCCTACAATGAGCAGTTCTTC
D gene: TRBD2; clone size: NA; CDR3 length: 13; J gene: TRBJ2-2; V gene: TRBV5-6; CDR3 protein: CASSLAGGGELFF; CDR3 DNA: TGTGCCAGCAGCTTGGCGGGAGGCGGGGAGCTGTTTTTT